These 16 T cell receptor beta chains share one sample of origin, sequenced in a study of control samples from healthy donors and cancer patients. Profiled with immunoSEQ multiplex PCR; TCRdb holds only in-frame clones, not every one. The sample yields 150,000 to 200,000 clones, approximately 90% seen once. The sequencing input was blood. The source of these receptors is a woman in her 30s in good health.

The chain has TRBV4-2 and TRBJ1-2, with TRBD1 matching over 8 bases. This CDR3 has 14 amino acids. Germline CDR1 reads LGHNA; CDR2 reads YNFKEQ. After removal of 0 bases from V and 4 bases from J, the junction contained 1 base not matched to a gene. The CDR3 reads CASSQEGQGYGYTF. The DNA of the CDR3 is TGTGCCAGCAGCCAAGAAGGACAGGGCTATGGCTACACCTTC.

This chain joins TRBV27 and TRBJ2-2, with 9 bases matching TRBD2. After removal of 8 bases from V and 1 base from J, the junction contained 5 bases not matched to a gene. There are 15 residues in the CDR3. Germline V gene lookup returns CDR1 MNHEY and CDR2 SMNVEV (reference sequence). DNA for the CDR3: TGTGCCAGCCGGGTACTAGCGGGGAACACCGGGGAGCTGTTTTTT. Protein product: CASRVLAGNTGELFF.

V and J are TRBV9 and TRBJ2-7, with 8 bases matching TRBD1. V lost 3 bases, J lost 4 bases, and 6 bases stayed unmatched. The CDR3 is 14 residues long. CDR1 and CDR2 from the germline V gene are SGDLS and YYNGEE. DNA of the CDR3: TGTGCCAGCAGCGCTCCCGGACAGGGATACGAGCAGTACTTC. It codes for CASSAPGQGYEQYF.

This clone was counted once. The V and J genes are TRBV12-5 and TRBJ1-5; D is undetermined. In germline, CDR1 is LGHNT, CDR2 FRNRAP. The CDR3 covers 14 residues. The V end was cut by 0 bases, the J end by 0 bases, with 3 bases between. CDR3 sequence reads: CASGLVTSNQPQHF. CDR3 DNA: TGTGCTAGTGGTTTGGTAACTAGCAATCAGCCCCAGCATTTT.

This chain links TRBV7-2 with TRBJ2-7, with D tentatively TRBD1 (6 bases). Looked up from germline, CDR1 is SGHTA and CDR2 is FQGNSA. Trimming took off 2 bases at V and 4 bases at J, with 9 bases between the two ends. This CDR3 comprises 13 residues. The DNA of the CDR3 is TGTGCCAGCAGCTTAAGTCAGGGGTACGAGCAGTACTTC. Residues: CASSLSQGYEQYF.

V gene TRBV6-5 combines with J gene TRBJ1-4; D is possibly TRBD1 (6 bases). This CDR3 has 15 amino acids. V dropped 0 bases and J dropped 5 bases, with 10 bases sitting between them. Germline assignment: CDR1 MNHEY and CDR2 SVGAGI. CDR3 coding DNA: TGTGCCAGCAGTTACTCCGGGACACTGAATGAAAAACTGTTTTTT. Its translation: CASSYSGTLNEKLFF.

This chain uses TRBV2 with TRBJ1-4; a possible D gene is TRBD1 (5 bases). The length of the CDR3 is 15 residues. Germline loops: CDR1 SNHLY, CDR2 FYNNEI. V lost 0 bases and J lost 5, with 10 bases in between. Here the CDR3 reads CASSEAGGKNEKLFF. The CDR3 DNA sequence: TGTGCCAGCAGTGAAGCCGGGGGAAAAAATGAAAAACTGTTTTTT.

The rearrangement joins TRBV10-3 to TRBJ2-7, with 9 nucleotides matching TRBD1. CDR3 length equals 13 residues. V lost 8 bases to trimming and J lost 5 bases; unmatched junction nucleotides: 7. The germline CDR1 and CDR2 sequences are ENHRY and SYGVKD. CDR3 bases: TGTGCCATCGCTTGGACAGGGGCAGACGAGCAGTACTTC. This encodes CAIAWTGADEQYF.

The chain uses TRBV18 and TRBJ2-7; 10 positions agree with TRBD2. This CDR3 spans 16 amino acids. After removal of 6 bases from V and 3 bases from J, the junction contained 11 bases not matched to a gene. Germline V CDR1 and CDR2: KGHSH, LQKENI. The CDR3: CASSLPPLAGFYEQYF. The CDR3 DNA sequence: TGTGCCAGCTCTCTTCCCCCACTAGCGGGATTCTACGAGCAGTACTTC.

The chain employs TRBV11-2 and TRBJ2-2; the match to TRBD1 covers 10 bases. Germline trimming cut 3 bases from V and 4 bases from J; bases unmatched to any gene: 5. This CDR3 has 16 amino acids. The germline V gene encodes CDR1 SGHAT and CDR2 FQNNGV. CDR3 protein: CASSLGQGKGTGELFF. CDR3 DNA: TGTGCCAGCAGCTTGGGACAGGGGAAAGGCACCGGGGAGCTGTTTTTT.

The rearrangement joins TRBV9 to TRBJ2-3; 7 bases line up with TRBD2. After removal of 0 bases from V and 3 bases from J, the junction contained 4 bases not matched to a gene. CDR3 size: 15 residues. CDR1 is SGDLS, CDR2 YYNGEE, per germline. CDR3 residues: CASSVAGGGTDTQYF. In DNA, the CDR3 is TGTGCCAGCAGCGTAGCGGGGGGTGGAACAGATACGCAGTATTTT.

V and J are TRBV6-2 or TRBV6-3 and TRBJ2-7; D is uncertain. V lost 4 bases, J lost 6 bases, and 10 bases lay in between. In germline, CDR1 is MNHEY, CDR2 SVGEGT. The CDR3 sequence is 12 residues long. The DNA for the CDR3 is TGTGCCAGCAGTTTCGAGGCCCGCGAGCAGTACTTC. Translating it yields CASSFEAREQYF.

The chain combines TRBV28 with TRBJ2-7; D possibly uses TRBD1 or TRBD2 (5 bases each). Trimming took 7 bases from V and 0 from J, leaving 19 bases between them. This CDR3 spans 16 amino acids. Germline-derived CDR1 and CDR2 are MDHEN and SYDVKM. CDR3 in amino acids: CASTSSGTAHSYEQYF. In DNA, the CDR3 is TGTGCCAGCACCTCATCCGGGACGGCGCACTCCTACGAGCAGTACTTC.

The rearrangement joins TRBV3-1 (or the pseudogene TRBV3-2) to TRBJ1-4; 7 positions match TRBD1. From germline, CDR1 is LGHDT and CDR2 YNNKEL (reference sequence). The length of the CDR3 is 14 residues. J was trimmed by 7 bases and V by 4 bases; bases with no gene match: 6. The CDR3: CASSRGGIFEKLFF. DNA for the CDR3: TGTGCCAGCAGCCGAGGGGGCATCTTTGAAAAACTGTTTTTT.

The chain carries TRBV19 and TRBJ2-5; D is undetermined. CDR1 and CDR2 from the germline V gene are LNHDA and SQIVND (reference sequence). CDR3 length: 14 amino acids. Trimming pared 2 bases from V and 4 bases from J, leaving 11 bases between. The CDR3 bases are TGTGCCAGTAGTATAAATGTACTATCAGAGACCCAGTACTTC. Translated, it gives CASSINVLSETQYF.

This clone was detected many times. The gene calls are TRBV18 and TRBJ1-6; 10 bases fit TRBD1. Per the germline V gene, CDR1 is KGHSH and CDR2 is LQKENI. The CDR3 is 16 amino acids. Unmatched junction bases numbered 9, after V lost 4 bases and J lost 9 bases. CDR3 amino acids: CASSHTGTGEGSPLHF. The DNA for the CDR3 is TGTGCCAGCTCACACACAGGGACAGGGGAAGGTTCACCCCTCCACTTT.